Given below is one T cell receptor (beta chain) in context. This entry comes from a study of shared clonotypes between healthy human individuals. It was CD45RO-negative cells, positively selected for CCR7, that made up naive CD8 cells, with terminally differentiated effector memory CD45RA+ cells excluded. The germline CDR1 and CDR2 sequences are MNHEY and SMNVEV (reference sequence). This CDR3 spans 12 amino acids. J was trimmed by 11 bases and V by 4 bases; bases with no gene match: 4. Measured with immunoSEQ multiplex PCR; TCRdb has only the in-frame clones, and not every one. The table records around 1.9 million clones, around 93% of them present only once.

Sample: naive CD8+ T cells from PBMCs. This chain links TRBV27 with TRBJ2-1; TRBD2 matches 8 bases. The sequence was obtained from a man between 18 and 29 years old in good health. Some clones in this sample may be carry-over from other donors' samples. CDR3 in DNA: TGTGCCAGCAGTTCGACTAGCGCACAGCAGTTCTTC. It specifies CASSSTSAQQFF.